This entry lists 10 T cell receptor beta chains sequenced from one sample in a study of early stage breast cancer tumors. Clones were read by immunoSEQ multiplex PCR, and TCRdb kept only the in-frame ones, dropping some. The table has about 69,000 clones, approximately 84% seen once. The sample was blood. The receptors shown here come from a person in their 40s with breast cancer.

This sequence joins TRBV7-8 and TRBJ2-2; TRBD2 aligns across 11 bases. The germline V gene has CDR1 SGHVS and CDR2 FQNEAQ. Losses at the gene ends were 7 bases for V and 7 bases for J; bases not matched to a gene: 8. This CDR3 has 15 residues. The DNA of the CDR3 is TGTGCCAGCACCATTAGCGGGAGGGCCAACGGGGAGCTGTTTTTT. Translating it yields CASTISGRANGELFF.

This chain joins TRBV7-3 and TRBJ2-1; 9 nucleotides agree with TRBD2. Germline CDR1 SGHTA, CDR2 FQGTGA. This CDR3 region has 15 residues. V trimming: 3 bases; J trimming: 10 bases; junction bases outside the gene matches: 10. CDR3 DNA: TGTGCCAGCAGCTTGAGTAGCGGGAGTAGCTACGAGCAGTTCTTC. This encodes CASSLSSGSSYEQFF.

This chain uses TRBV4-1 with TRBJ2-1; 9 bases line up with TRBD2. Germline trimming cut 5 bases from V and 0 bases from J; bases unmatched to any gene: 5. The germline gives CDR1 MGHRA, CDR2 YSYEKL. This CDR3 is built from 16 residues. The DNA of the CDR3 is TGCGCCAGCAGCGATACAGCGGGAGGCTCCTACAATGAGCAGTTCTTC. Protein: CASSDTAGGSYNEQFF.

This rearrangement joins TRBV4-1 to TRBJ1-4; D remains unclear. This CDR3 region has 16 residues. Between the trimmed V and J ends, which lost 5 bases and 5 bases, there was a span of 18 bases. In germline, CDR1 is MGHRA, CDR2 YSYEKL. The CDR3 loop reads CASSTSPVQLNEKLFF. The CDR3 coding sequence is TGCGCCAGCAGCACATCTCCGGTACAGCTAAATGAAAAACTGTTTTTT.

For the CDR3, the DNA is TGTGCCAGCAGCCACGACAGGGGGCGAGGTAACACTGAAGCTTTCTTT. Protein: CASSHDRGRGNTEAFF. This chain connects TRBV6-6 to TRBJ1-1; 10 bases fit TRBD1. The J segment lost 2 bases and the V segment lost 6 bases, leaving 9 bases of the junction unmatched. The CDR3 extends over 16 amino acids. The V gene's germline CDR1 is MNHNY and CDR2 SVGAGI (reference sequence).

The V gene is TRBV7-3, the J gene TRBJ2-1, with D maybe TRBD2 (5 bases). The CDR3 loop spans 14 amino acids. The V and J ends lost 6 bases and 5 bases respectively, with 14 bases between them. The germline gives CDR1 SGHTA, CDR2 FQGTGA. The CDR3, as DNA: TGTGCCAGCAGTTTAGAGGGCGGTAACAATGAGCAGTTCTTC. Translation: CASSLEGGNNEQFF.

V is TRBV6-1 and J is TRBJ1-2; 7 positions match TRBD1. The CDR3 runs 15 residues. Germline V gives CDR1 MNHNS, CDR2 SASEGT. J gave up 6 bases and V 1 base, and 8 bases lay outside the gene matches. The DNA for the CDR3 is TGTGCCAGCAGTGAAGAAATAGGGGGCGTCGATGGCTACACCTTC. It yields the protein CASSEEIGGVDGYTF.

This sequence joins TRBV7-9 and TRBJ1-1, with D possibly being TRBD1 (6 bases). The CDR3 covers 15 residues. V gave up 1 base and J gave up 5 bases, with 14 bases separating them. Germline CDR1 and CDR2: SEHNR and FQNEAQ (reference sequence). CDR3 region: CASSLVDSVRTEAFF. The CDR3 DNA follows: TGTGCCAGCAGCTTAGTGGACAGTGTGAGAACTGAAGCTTTCTTT.

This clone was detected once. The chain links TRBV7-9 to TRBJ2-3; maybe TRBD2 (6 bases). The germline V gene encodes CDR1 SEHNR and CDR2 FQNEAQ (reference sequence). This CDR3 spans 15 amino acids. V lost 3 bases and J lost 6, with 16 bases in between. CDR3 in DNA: TGTGCCAGCAGCTTTGGCCGGACTGCGGGGGATACGCAGTATTTT. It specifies CASSFGRTAGDTQYF.

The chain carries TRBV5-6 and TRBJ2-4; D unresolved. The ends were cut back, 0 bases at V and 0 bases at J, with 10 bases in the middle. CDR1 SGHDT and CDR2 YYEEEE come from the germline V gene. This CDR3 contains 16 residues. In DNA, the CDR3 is TGTGCCAGCAGCTTGGAGCAGCCTCTAGCCAAAAACATTCAGTACTTC. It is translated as CASSLEQPLAKNIQYF.